A selection of T cell receptor beta chains follows, all from one sample in a study of cytomegalovirus exposure and HLA in healthy donors. Assay: immunoSEQ multiplex PCR; the TCRdb copy retains only in-frame clones and omits some. The data show approximately 160,000 clones, 80% to 85% seen once. Sequences were obtained from PBMCs. The receptors derive from a human donor in good health. Each CDR3 is given with its conserved first and last residue. A D gene is named only where the DNA matches it firmly. Not every row has a clone size; where given, it reads once, few, many or a size class.

D gene | J gene | V gene | clone size | CDR3 protein | CDR3 DNA
NA | TRBJ1-2 | TRBV7-9 | NA | CASSFGGYGYTF | TGTGCCAGCAGCTTCGGTGGTTATGGCTACACCTTC
NA | TRBJ1-2 | TRBV27 | NA | CASSSRKGQGYTF | TGTGCCAGCAGTTCCCGCAAGGGGCAAGGCTACACCTTC
NA | TRBJ1-2 | TRBV9 | NA | CASSGQAGARNTF | TGTGCCAGCAGCGGGCAGGCGGGAGCCCGTAACACCTTC
NA | TRBJ2-7 | TRBV6-1 | NA | CASTLRPHRADEQYF | TGTGCCAGCACCCTAAGGCCTCACAGGGCAGACGAGCAGTACTTC
TRBD2 | TRBJ2-7 | TRBV7-6 | NA | CASSPVAGEIYEQYF | TGTGCCAGCAGCCCCGTAGCGGGGGAAATCTACGAGCAGTACTTC
TRBD1 | TRBJ2-2 | TRBV5-6 | NA | CASSSYWTGPGELFF | TGTGCCAGCAGCTCCTACTGGACAGGGCCCGGGGAGCTGTTTTTT
TRBD1 | TRBJ1-6 | TRBV4-3 | few | CASSQEAGTANSPLHF | TGCGCCAGCAGCCAAGAAGCAGGGACAGCGAATTCACCCCTCCACTTT
NA | TRBJ2-7 | TRBV4-3 | NA | CASSQDSRRGAYEQYF | TGCGCCAGCAGCCAAGATAGTAGGAGGGGCGCCTACGAGCAGTACTTC
TRBD2 | TRBJ2-7 | TRBV27 | NA | CASRGLTAYEQYF | TGTGCCAGCAGGGGACTAACAGCCTACGAGCAGTACTTC
TRBD1 | TRBJ1-1 | TRBV7-2 | once | CASSPSAGGTITFF | TGTGCCAGCAGCCCCTCGGCAGGGGGGACAATAACTTTCTTT
NA | TRBJ2-7 | TRBV2 | NA | CASTGVYEQYF | TGTGCCAGCACCGGAGTATACGAGCAGTACTTC
NA | TRBJ2-3 | TRBV5-4 | NA | CASSWDSTIDTQYF | TGTGCCAGCAGCTGGGACTCGACGATAGATACGCAGTATTTT
TRBD1 | TRBJ1-1 | TRBV2 | NA | CASSVSGGRAEAFF | TGTGCCAGCAGTGTATCAGGGGGTCGAGCTGAAGCTTTCTTT
TRBD1 | TRBJ1-2 | TRBV5-1 | NA | CASSLGPDRDGYTF | TGCGCCAGCAGCTTGGGTCCGGACAGGGATGGCTACACCTTC
NA | TRBJ1-2 | TRBV28 | NA | CASSLGSSVPYGYTF | TGTGCCAGCAGTTTAGGGAGCAGCGTACCCTATGGCTACACCTTC
NA | TRBJ1-6 | TRBV20-1 | NA | CSARERSIDRF | TGCAGTGCTAGAGAGAGGAGCATTGACCGATTT
NA | TRBJ1-1 | TRBV6-1 | NA | CASSGGGFTEAFF | TGTGCCAGCAGTGGGGGGGGGTTCACTGAAGCTTTCTTT
TRBD2 | TRBJ2-1 | TRBV6-5 | NA | CASSRLAGGYNEQFF | TGTGCCAGCAGTAGACTAGCGGGGGGCTACAATGAGCAGTTCTTC
NA | TRBJ1-6 | TRBV5-1 | NA | CASSLSQGLSSYNSPLHF | TGCGCCAGCAGCTTGTCACAGGGATTAAGCTCCTATAATTCACCCCTCCACTTT
NA | TRBJ2-3 | TRBV7-8 | NA | CASSLWTGTDTQYF | TGTGCCAGCAGCTTATGGACTGGGACAGATACGCAGTATTTT
TRBD1 | TRBJ1-6 | TRBV7-9 | NA | CASSLSRDSSYNSPLHF | TGTGCCAGCAGCTTGAGCAGGGACAGCTCCTATAATTCACCCCTCCACTTT
TRBD1 | TRBJ1-2 | TRBV5-1 | once | CASSPTGVVGYGYTF | TGCGCCAGCAGCCCGACAGGGGTTGTAGGCTATGGCTACACCTTC
NA | TRBJ1-2 | TRBV6-1 | few | CASSEDSLRNYFYGYTF | TGTGCCAGCAGTGAAGACAGTCTTCGTAATTATTTCTATGGCTACACCTTC
TRBD2 | TRBJ2-2 | TRBV2 | NA | CASSERTGGNGELFF | TGTGCCAGCAGTGAACGTACGGGGGGGAACGGGGAGCTGTTTTTT
TRBD1 | TRBJ2-5 | TRBV6-5 | NA | CASSSSGTGGETQYF | TGTGCCAGCAGTTCGTCGGGGACAGGAGGGGAGACCCAGTACTTC
NA | TRBJ2-1 | TRBV5-6 | NA | CASSLDPDSYNEQFF | TGTGCCAGCAGCTTGGATCCGGACAGCTACAATGAGCAGTTCTTC
NA | TRBJ1-5 | TRBV10-3 | NA | CAISGGVQPQHF | TGTGCCATCAGCGGGGGGGTTCAGCCCCAGCATTTT
NA | TRBJ2-7 | TRBV6-5 | NA | CASSYRQAYEQYF | TGTGCCAGCAGTTACAGGCAGGCCTACGAGCAGTACTTC
TRBD1 | TRBJ1-6 | TRBV5-6 | NA | CASSPGGTGHSPLHF | TGTGCCAGCAGTCCAGGGGGCACCGGTCATTCACCCCTCCACTTT
TRBD2 | TRBJ2-7 | TRBV5-6 | NA | CASGAGREIFHEQYF | TGTGCCAGCGGGGCCGGGAGGGAAATTTTCCACGAGCAGTACTTC
TRBD2 | TRBJ2-5 | TRBV7-9 | once | CASSLVVLAGVYQETQYF | TGTGCCAGCAGCTTAGTCGTTCTAGCGGGGGTATACCAAGAGACCCAGTACTTC
TRBD1 | TRBJ2-1 | TRBV5-1 | few | CASSPGDRVSYNEQFF | TGCGCCAGCAGCCCCGGGGACAGGGTCTCCTACAATGAGCAGTTCTTC
NA | TRBJ2-3 | TRBV10-3 | NA | CATRSGSLTDTQYF | TGTGCCACCCGGAGCGGGTCGTTGACAGATACGCAGTATTTT